The subject of this entry is one T cell receptor (beta chain). The target antigen is unknown. The data are from a study of cytotoxic CD8 clonotypes in ibrutinib-treated CLL. About the study: Around 10 relapsed/refractory, 15 treatment-naive; fewer than 18 IGHV unmutated. Productive templates averaged about 260,000 per sample, and productive rearrangements some 96,000. General study points: Clonality grew at ibrutinib response; at progression, it decreased back toward baseline. Sustained-remission patients were sampled at one set of times and progressing patients at different ones.

Only in-frame clones appear in the TCRdb table, and some are missing; sequencing was by immunoSEQ multiplex PCR. The repertoire holds some 300,000 clones, with roughly 85% as singletons. The CDR3 contains 13 residues. Germline CDR1 SGHVS, CDR2 FNYEAQ. V lost 5 bases and J lost 3, with 10 bases in between. The sequence came from a human donor with chronic lymphocytic leukemia. This sequence joins TRBV7-6 and TRBJ2-5; tentatively, D is TRBD2 (5 bases). Sequencing was performed on PBMCs, taken before ibrutinib treatment. The CDR3 coding sequence is TGTGCCAGCAGCCCAGGAGCGGAAGAGACCCAGTACTTC. Translation gives CASSPGAEETQYF.